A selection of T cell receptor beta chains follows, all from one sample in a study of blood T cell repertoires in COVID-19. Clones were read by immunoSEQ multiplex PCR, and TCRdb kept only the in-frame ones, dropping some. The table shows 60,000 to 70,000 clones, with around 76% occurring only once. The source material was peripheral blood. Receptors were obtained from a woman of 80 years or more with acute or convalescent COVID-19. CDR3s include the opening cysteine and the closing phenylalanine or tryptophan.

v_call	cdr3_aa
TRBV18	CASSIGEVSYEQYF
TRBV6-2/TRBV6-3	CASSYSIWTRGTGELFF
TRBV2	CASRSDRAQPQHF
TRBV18	CASSPPRGQGAINTEAFF
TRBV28	CASRLRDRGLGSGNTIYF
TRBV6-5	CASSRLAHEQFF
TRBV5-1	CASSPGQGRAGELFF
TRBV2	CATRGQGLSGELFF
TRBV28	CASSPPEQAINYGYTF
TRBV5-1	CASPLTSGMSDTQYF
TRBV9	CASSEGLAVAGELFF
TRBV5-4	CASSRVRQGAVGYTF
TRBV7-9	CASRPEGTDTQYF
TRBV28	CASSETGETQYF
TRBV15	CATSPSQGHQETQYF
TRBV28	CASSFFSRRLANYGYTF
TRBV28	CASSLWQTLKSYGYTF
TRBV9	CASSPTGGRVGSYEQYF
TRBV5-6	CASSLGGSSYNEQFF
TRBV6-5	CASSYRGEQGYEQYF
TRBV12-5	CASGFYASGGYNEQFF
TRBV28	CASSSPRRGEQYF
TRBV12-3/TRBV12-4	CASRRTGGGEAFF
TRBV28	CASSTNSGGSSYNEQFF
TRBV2	CASSLAGTGNTEAFF
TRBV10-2	CASSESLGRWGAEAFF
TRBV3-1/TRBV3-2	CASSQDWTGKETQYF
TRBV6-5	CASSYEPQGAFF
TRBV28	CASTRRVGGYTF
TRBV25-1	CASSRQVGETQYF
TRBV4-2	CASSQDIGPYNEQFF
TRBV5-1	CASSPVGAGLADEQFF
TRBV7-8	CASSRDRGKAFF
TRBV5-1	CASSLALGQGITGELFF
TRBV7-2	CASSVQGDTEAFF
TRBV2	CASRGRPGELFF
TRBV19	CASSVGQVKSQPQHF
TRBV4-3	CASSQGIAGGLSTDTQYF
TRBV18	CASSRDSNEKLFF
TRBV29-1	CSADGGSGSGGPDTQYF
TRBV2	CASTRGRNNYEQYF
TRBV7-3	CASSLWRVEADTQYF
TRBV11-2	CASSFPDRGTEAFF
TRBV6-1	CASSEISGYEQYF
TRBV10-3	CAISGRTSGSAEQYF
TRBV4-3	CASSQTTGSAEAFF
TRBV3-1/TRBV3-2	CASSQDQNGYTF
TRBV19	CASSIRTSGIPYNEQFF
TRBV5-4	CASSLGTTRATEAFF
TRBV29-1	CSVVSGQETQYF
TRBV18	CASSPPGTSGSREQFF